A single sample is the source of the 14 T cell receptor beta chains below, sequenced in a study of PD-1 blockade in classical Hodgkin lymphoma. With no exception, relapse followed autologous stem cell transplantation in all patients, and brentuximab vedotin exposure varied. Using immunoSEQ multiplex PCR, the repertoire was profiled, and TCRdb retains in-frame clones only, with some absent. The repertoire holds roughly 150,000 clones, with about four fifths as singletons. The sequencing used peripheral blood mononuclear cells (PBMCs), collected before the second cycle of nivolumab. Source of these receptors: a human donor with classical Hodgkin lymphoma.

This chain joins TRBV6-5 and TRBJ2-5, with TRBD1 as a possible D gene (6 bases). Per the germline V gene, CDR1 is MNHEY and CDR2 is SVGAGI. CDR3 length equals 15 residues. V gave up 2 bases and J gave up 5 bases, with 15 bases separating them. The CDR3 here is CASSYGTSVRETQYF. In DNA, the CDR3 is TGTGCCAGCAGTTACGGGACAAGCGTCCGGGAGACCCAGTACTTC.

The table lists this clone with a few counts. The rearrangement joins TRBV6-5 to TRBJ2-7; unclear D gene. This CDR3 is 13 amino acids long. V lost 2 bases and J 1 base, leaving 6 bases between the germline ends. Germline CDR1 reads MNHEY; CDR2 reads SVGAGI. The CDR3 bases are TGTGCCAGCAGTTACGGGCCGTCCTACGAGCAGTACTTC. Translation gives CASSYGPSYEQYF.

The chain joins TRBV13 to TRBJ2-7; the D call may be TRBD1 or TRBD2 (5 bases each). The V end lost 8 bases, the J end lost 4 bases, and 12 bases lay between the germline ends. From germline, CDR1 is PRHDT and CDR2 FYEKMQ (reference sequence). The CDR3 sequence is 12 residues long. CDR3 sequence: CASARGLYEQYF. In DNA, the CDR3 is TGTGCCAGCGCCCGGGGCCTTTACGAGCAGTACTTC.

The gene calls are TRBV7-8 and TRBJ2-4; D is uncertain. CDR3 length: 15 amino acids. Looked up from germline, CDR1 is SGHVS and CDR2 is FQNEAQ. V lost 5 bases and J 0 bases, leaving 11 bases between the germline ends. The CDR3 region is CASSESPQAKNIQYF. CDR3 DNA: TGTGCCAGCAGCGAAAGTCCGCAAGCCAAAAACATTCAGTACTTC.

The CDR3: CASSPITTPGANVLTF. The CDR3 DNA reads TGTGCCAGCTCACCAATAACCACTCCTGGGGCCAACGTCCTGACTTTC. This sequence joins TRBV18 and TRBJ2-6; no clear D. Trimming cost V 2 bases and J 2 bases, with 10 bases left between them. This CDR3 has 16 amino acids. In germline, CDR1 is KGHSH, CDR2 LQKENI.

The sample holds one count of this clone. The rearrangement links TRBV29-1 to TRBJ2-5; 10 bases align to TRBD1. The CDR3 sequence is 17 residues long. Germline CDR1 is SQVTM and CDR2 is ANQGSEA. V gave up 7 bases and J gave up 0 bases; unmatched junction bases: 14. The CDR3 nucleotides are TGCAGCGGCCTTCGGGACAGGGGAGGGGGCTACCAAGAGACCCAGTACTTC. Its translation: CSGLRDRGGGYQETQYF.

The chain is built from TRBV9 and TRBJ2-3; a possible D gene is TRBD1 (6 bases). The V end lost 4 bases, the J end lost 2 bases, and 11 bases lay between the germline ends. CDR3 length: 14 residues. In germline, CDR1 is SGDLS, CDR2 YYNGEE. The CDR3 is CASSPRTDTDTQYF. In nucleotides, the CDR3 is TGTGCCAGCAGCCCGAGGACAGACACAGATACGCAGTATTTT.

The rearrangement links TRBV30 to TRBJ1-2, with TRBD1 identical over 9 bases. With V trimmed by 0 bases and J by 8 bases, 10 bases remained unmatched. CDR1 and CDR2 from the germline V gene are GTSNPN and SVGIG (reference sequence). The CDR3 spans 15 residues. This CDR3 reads CAWSVPRTGVQGYTF. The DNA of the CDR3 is TGTGCCTGGAGTGTACCTCGGACAGGGGTACAGGGCTACACCTTC.

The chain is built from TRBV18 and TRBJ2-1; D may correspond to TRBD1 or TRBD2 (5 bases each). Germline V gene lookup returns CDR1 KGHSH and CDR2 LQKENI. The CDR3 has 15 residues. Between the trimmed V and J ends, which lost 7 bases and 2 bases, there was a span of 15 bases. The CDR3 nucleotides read TGTGCCAGCTGTTCTGGACGGGGACCCTACAATGAGCAGTTCTTC. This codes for CASCSGRGPYNEQFF. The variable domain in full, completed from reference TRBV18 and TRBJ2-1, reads NAGVMQNPRHLVRRRGQEARLRCSPMKGHSHVYWYRQLPEEGLKFMVYLQKENIIDESGMPKERFSAEFPKEGPSILRIQQVVRGDSAAYFCASCSGRGPYNEQFFGPGTRLTVL.

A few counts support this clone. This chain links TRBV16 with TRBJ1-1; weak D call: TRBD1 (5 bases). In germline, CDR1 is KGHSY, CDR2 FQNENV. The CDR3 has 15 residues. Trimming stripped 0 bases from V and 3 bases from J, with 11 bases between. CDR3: CASSQSLGDDTEAFF. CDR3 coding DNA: TGTGCCAGCAGCCAATCGTTGGGGGACGACACTGAAGCTTTCTTT.

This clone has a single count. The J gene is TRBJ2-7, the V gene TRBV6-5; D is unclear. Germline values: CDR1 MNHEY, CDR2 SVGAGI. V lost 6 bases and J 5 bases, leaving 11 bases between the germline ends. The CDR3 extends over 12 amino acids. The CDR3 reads CASSRDGDEQYF. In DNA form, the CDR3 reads TGTGCCAGCAGCCGCGACGGTGACGAGCAGTACTTC.

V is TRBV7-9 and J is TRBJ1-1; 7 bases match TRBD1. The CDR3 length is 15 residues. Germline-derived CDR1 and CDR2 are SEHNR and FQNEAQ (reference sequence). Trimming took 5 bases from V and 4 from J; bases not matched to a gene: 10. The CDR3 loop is CASSPRDRGFTEAFF. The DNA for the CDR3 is TGTGCCAGCAGCCCCCGGGACAGAGGATTCACTGAAGCTTTCTTT.

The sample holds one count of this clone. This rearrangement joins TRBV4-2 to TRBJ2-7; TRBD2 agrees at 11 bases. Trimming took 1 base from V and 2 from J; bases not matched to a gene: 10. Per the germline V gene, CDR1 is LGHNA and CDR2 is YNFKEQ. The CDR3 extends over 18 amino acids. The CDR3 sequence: CASSQAPLGLAVPYEQYF. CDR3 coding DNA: TGTGCCAGCAGCCAAGCGCCCTTGGGACTAGCGGTTCCCTACGAGCAGTACTTC.

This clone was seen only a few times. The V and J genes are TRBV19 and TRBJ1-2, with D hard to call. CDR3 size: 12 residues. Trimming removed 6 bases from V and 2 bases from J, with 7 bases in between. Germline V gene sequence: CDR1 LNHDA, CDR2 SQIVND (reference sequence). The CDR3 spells CASRSGNYGYTF. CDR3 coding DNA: TGTGCCAGTAGGTCGGGGAACTATGGCTACACCTTC.